This TCR beta chain was obtained from a study of cytomegalovirus exposure and HLA in healthy donors. Study details: The 500 to 750 first-cohort repertoires and the roughly 120 validation repertoires shared the same platform, a later analysis reported.

The CDR3 has 16 amino acids. After removal of 4 bases from V and 4 bases from J, the junction contained 10 bases not matched to a gene. CDR1 is SGHRS, CDR2 YFSETQ, per germline. Sequenced by immunoSEQ multiplex PCR; TCRdb stores in-frame clones only, minus some. The sample shows around 190,000 clones, roughly 88% of them seen only once. Study findings and constraints: Usually a TCR sequence was rare, but some public TCRs were found in many donors.

Remarks on this clone: Its matching antigen is unknown.

V usage is TRBV5-1 and J usage is TRBJ2-1; TRBD1 matches at 8 bases. Sequencing was carried out using PBMCs. The source is a woman aged 18-29 years in good health and CMV-seronegative. The DNA of the CDR3 is TGCGCCAGCAGCGCGGACATCGGACAGGGTTACAATGAGCAGTTCTTC. This encodes CASSADIGQGYNEQFF.